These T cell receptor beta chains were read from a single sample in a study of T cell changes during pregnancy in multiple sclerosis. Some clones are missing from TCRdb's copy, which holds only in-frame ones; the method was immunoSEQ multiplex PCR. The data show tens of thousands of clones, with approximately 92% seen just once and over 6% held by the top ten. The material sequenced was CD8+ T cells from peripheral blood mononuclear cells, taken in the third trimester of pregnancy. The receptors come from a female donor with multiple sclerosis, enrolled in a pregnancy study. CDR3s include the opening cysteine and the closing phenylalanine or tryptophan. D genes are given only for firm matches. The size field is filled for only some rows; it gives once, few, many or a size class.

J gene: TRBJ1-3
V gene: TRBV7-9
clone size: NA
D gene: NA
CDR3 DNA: TGTGCCAGCAGCCCACCCAGGGGTGGAAACACCATATATTTT
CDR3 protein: CASSPPRGGNTIYF

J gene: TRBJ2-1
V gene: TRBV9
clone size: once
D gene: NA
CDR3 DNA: TGTGCCAGCAGCGTAGAGTGGGGAGGAGGAGAGCAGTTCTTC
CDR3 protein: CASSVEWGGGEQFF

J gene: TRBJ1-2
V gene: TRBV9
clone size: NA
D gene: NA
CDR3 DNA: TGTGCCAGCAGCGGAACGGCACAGAACTATGGCTACACCTTC
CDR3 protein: CASSGTAQNYGYTF

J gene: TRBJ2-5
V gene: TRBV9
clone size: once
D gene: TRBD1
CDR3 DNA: TGTGCCAGCACCGTAGGACAGGGTGGGCAAGAGACCCAGTACTTC
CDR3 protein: CASTVGQGGQETQYF

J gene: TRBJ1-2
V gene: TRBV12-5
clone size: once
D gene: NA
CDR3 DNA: TGTGCTAGTGGTTGGGGAGAACAGTCCCCTTTGGATGGCTACACCTTC
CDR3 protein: CASGWGEQSPLDGYTF

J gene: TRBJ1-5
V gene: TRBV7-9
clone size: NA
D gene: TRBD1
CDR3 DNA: TGTGCCAGCAGCCCGAGACAGGGTCCCGAAGCCCAGCATTTT
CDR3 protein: CASSPRQGPEAQHF

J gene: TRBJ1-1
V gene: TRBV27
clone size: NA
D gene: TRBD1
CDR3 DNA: TGTGCCAGCAGTTTACAGGGGGCGAGGACTGAAGCTTTCTTT
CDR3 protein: CASSLQGARTEAFF

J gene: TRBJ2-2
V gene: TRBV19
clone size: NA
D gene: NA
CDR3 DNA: TGTGCCAGTAGTATAGGGCAGGGAGGTACCGGGGAGCTGTTTTTT
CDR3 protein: CASSIGQGGTGELFF

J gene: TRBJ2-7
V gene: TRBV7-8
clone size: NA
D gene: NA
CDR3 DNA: TGTGCCAGCGGCTTAGCGTCGACGGCAGGGGCATACGAGCAGTACTTC
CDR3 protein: CASGLASTAGAYEQYF

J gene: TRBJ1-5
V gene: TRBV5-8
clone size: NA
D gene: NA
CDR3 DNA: TGTGCCAGCAGCGGGAGGTATAGCAATCAGCCCCAGCATTTT
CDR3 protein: CASSGRYSNQPQHF

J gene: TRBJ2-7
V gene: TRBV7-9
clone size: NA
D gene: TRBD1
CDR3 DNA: TGTGCCAGCGGGGGACAGGGGGGATTCGGCTACGAGCAGTACTTC
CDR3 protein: CASGGQGGFGYEQYF

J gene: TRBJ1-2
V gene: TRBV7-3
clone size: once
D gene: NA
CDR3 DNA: TGTGCCAGCAGCCTATCCAGAGGATCTAGCGGCTACACCTTC
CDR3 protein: CASSLSRGSSGYTF

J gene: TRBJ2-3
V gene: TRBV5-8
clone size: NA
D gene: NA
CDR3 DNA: TGTGCCAGCAGGCTTGCACGGTCCACAGATACGCAGTATTTT
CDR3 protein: CASRLARSTDTQYF

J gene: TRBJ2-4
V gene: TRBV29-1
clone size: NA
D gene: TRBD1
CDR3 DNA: TGCAGCGTTGAAGAAGTGGACAGGGGAATTCAGTACTTC
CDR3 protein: CSVEEVDRGIQYF

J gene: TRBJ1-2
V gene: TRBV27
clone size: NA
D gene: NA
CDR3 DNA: TGTGCCAGCAATCACCCAGTCCTTCCTAACTATGGCTACACCTTC
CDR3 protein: CASNHPVLPNYGYTF

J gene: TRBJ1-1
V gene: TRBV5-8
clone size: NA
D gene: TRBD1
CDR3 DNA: TGTGCCAGCAGCTTTGGGATATACAGGGGTATGAACACTGAAGCTTTCTTT
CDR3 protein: CASSFGIYRGMNTEAFF

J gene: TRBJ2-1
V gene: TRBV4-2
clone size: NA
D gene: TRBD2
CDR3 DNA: TGTGCCAGCAGCCTTCCCTCCGGGACTAGCGGTAATGAGCAGTTCTTC
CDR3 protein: CASSLPSGTSGNEQFF